The rows below give T cell receptor beta chains drawn from one sample of a study of T cell clonotyping in hematopoietic cell transplantation. Libraries were prepared by immunoSEQ multiplex PCR; TCRdb keeps only in-frame clonotypes and omits some of them. There are roughly 30,000 clones in the sample; 90% to 95% occur only once, and about 10% lies in the top ten. Sequenced material: PBMCs, taken 100 days after allogeneic stem cell transplant. The receptors stem from a female patient in her fifties who had an allogeneic stem cell transplant from a related donor, so the T cells may come from the graft donor. Some clones in this sample may be carry-over from other donors' samples. Each CDR3 is given with its conserved first and last residue.

v_gene: TRBV6-4
CDR3aa: CASSPGPFVDSPLHF

v_gene: TRBV4-1
CDR3aa: CASSRVVVQETQYF

v_gene: TRBV9
CDR3aa: CASSVGPGAHAVTQYF

v_gene: TRBV6-1
CDR3aa: CASSDFSGGENIQYF

v_gene: TRBV2
CDR3aa: CASSSQGSYGYTF

v_gene: TRBV2
CDR3aa: CASLGQGGEKLFF

v_gene: TRBV5-1
CDR3aa: CASSLAGEGIQPQHF

v_gene: TRBV9
CDR3aa: CASSVGGITDTQYF

v_gene: TRBV5-1
CDR3aa: CASSFSDSGTYEQYF

v_gene: TRBV15
CDR3aa: CATSRDAALNTEAFF

v_gene: TRBV11-2
CDR3aa: CASSLAGSNYGYTF

v_gene: TRBV7-3
CDR3aa: CASSSAVNQPQHF

v_gene: TRBV7-8
CDR3aa: CASSPGQAQPQHF

v_gene: TRBV7-9
CDR3aa: CASSPTGWSYEQYF

v_gene: TRBV7-8
CDR3aa: CASSLGGNTIYF

v_gene: TRBV28
CDR3aa: CASRGRNEQFF

v_gene: TRBV11-2
CDR3aa: CASCHAPPTYGGELFF

v_gene: TRBV9
CDR3aa: CASSPDRDGEQYF

v_gene: TRBV19
CDR3aa: CASSRQVGSNQPQHF

v_gene: TRBV9
CDR3aa: CASSPDPGANYGYTF

v_gene: TRBV7-9
CDR3aa: CASSLTTGPGYGYTF

v_gene: TRBV6-5
CDR3aa: CASSSPRGESSYEQYF

v_gene: TRBV13
CDR3aa: CASSLKGLETQYF

v_gene: TRBV11-2
CDR3aa: CASSSGQGNYEQYF

v_gene: TRBV11-2
CDR3aa: CASRSLGGVSPLHF

v_gene: TRBV9
CDR3aa: CASSVSGTSGGTAKNIQYF

v_gene: TRBV19
CDR3aa: CASSIWDRRKGYTF

v_gene: TRBV7-9
CDR3aa: CAGLAGSQETQYF

v_gene: TRBV14
CDR3aa: CASSQLTGWYNEQFF

v_gene: TRBV2
CDR3aa: CASTNRGGENTEAFF

v_gene: TRBV7-9
CDR3aa: CASSFGIMGNQPQHF

v_gene: TRBV6-5
CDR3aa: CASFGTPDYEQYF

v_gene: TRBV10-1
CDR3aa: CASGQGGYNEQFF

v_gene: TRBV10-3
CDR3aa: CAISESNFPQDNYGYTF

v_gene: TRBV27
CDR3aa: CASSPGTGAGGYTF

v_gene: TRBV21-1
CDR3aa: CASSPKSGQGNYGYTF

v_gene: TRBV19
CDR3aa: CASRNPSMADTQYF

v_gene: TRBV4-1
CDR3aa: CASSQEGGGTEAFF

v_gene: TRBV7-6
CDR3aa: CASSLGARGGLYTEAFF

v_gene: TRBV4-1
CDR3aa: CASSQWHRGFDEQFF

v_gene: TRBV7-9
CDR3aa: CASSLVEGADTQYF

v_gene: TRBV10-3
CDR3aa: CAIGTDRGDEKLFF

v_gene: TRBV2
CDR3aa: CASSGSSYGYTF

v_gene: TRBV6-6
CDR3aa: CASRDTYITTEAFF

v_gene: TRBV7-2
CDR3aa: CASSLAGDGNGYTF

v_gene: TRBV6-5
CDR3aa: CASSLRGRGETQYF

v_gene: TRBV2
CDR3aa: CASRSAVGANVLTF

v_gene: TRBV2
CDR3aa: CASLRGSGGNTIYF

v_gene: TRBV7-9
CDR3aa: CASSLGQINYGYTF

v_gene: TRBV19
CDR3aa: CASSRSYEKLFF

v_gene: TRBV5-6
CDR3aa: CASSFSSSDGSYEQYF

v_gene: TRBV6-5
CDR3aa: CASWRGTETQYF

v_gene: TRBV7-8
CDR3aa: CASSFAGWNQPQHF